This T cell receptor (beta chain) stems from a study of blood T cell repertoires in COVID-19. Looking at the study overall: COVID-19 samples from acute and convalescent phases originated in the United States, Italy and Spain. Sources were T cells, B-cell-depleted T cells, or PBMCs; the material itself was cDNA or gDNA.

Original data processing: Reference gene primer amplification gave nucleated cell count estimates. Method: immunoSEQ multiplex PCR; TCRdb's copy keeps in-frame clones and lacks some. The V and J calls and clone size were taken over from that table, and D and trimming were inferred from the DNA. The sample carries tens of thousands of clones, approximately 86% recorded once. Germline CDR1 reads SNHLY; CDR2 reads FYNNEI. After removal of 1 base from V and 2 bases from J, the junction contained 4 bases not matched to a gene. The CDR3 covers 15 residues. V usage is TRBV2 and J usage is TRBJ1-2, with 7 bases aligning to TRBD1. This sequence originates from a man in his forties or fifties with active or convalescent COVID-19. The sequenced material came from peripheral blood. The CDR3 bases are TGTGCCAGCAGTGAAGGAGGGGGCTGGAACTATGGCTACACCTTC. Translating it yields CASSEGGGWNYGYTF. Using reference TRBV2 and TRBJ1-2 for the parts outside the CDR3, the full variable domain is EPEVTQTPSHQVTQMGQEVILRCVPISNHLYFYWYRQILGQKVEFLVSFYNNEISEKSEIFDDQFSVERPDGSNFTLKIRSTKLEDSAMYFCASSEGGGWNYGYTFGSGTRLTVV.